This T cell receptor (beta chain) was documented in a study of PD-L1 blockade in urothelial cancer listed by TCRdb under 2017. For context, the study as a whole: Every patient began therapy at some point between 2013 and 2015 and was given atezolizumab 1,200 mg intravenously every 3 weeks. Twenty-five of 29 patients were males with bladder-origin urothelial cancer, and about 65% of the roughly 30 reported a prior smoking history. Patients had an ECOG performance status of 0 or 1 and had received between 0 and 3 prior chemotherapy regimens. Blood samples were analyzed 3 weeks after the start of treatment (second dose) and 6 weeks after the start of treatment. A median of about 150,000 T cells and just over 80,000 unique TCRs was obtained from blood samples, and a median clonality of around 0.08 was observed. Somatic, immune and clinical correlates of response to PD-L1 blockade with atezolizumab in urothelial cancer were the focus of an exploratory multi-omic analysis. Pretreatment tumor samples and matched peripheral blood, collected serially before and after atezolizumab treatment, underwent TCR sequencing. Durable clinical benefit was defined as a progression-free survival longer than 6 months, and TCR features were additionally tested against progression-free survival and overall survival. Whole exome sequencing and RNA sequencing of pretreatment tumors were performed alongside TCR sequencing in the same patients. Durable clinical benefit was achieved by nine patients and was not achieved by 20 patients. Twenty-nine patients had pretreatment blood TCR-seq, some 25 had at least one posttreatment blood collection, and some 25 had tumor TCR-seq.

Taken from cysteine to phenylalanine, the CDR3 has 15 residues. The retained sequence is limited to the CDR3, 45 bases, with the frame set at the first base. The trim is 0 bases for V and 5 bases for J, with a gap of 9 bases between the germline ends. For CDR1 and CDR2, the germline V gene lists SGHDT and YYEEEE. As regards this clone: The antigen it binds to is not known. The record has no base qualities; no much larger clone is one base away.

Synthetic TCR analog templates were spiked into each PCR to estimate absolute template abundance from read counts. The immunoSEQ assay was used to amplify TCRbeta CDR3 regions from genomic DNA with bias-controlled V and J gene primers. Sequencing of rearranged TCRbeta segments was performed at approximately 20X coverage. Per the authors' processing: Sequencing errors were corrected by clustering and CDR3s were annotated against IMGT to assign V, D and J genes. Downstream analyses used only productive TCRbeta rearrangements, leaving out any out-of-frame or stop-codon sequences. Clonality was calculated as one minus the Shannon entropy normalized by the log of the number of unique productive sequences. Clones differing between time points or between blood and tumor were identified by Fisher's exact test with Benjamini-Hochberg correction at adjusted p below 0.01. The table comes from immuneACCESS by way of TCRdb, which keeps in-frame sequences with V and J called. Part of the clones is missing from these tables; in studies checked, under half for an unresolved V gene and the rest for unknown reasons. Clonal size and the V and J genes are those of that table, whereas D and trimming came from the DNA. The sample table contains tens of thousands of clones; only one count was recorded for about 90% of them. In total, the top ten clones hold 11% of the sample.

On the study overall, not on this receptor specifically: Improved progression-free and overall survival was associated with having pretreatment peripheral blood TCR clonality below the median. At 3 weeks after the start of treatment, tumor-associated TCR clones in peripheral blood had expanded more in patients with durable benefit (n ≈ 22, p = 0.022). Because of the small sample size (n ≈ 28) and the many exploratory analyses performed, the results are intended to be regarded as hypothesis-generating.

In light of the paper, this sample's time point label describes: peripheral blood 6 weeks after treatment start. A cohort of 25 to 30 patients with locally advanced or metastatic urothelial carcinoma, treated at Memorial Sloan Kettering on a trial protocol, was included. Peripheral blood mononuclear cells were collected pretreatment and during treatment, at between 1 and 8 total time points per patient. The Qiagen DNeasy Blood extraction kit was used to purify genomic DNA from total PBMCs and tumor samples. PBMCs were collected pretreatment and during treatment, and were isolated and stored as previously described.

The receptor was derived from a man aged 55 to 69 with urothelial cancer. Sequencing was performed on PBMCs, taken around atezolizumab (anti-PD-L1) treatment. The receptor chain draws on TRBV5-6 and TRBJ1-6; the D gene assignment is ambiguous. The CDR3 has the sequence CASSLVAGDNSPLHF. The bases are TGTGCCAGCAGCTTGGTGGCGGGAGATAATTCACCCCTCCACTTT. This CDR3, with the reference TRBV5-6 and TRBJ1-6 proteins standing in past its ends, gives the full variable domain DAGVTQSPTHLIKTRGQQVTLRCSPKSGHDTVSWYQQALGQGPQFIFQYYEEEERQRGNFPDRFSGHQFPNYSSELNVNALLLGDSALYLCASSLVAGDNSPLHFGNGTRLTVT.